The 21 T cell receptor beta chains in this list originate from one sample, sequenced in a study of blood T cell repertoires in COVID-19. The repertoire was sequenced with immunoSEQ multiplex PCR; TCRdb's copy has only in-frame clones and lacks some. The repertoire holds about 210,000 clones, with 80% as singletons. The sequencing sample was made of PBMCs or T cells enriched from blood (not recorded which). These receptors were taken from a man younger than 40 with acute COVID-19.

About this clone: In the same sample, other DNA sequences code for this CDR3. The chain is built from TRBV7-3 and TRBJ2-2; a possible D gene is TRBD2 (7 bases). The CDR3 has 15 residues. Germline CDR1 reads SGHTA; CDR2 reads FQGTGA. The V and J ends lost 2 bases and 3 bases respectively, with 10 bases between them. The CDR3 sequence: CASSLAGADTGELFF. CDR3 bases: TGTGCCAGCAGCTTAGCGGGGGCGGACACCGGGGAGCTGTTTTTT.

V is TRBV7-9 and J is TRBJ1-1; 8 bases are a match to TRBD1. Germline V gene lookup returns CDR1 SEHNR and CDR2 FQNEAQ (reference sequence). This CDR3 has 14 amino acids. J was trimmed by 6 bases and V by 4 bases; bases with no gene match: 7. CDR3 amino acids: CASSYADRGSEAFF. CDR3 nucleotides: TGTGCCAGCAGCTACGCTGACAGGGGCTCTGAAGCTTTCTTT.

This clone was picked up a small number of times. The rearrangement links TRBV28 to TRBJ2-7; weak D call: TRBD1 (7 bases). V lost 3 bases to trimming and J lost 5 bases, with 14 bases between them. Per germline, CDR1 MDHEN and CDR2 SYDVKM. CDR3 length equals 14 residues. CDR3 sequence (DNA): TGTGCCAGCAGTTTGGCGGGACAGTCCCACGAGCAGTACTTC. This translates into CASSLAGQSHEQYF. Based on the CDR3 plus reference TRBV28 and TRBJ2-7, the full variable domain is DVKVTQSSRYLVKRTGEKVFLECVQDMDHENMFWYRQDPGLGLRLIYFSYDVKMKEKGDIPEGYSVSREKKERFSLILESASTNQTSMYLCASSLAGQSHEQYFGPGTRLTVT.

For the CDR3, the DNA is TGTGCCAGCAGACAAAGGGCAGGGAACACCATATATTTT. This translates into CASRQRAGNTIYF. The chain links TRBV3-1 (or the pseudogene TRBV3-2) to TRBJ1-3, with D possibly TRBD1 on 5 matching bases. Trimming stripped 6 bases from V and 7 bases from J, with 13 bases between. The CDR3 contains 13 residues. From germline, CDR1 is LGHDT and CDR2 YNNKEL (reference sequence).

The V call is TRBV5-6, the J call TRBJ2-7; no reliable D call. Trimming took off 0 bases at V and 5 bases at J, with 9 bases between the two ends. This CDR3 region has 13 residues. The germline V gene encodes CDR1 SGHDT and CDR2 YYEEEE. The CDR3: CASSLAMENEQYF. In DNA, the CDR3 is TGTGCCAGCAGCTTGGCCATGGAGAACGAGCAGTACTTC.

This clone was detected only a few times. V and J are TRBV27 and TRBJ2-1, with 8 bases fitting TRBD1. Germline trimming cut 4 bases from V and 4 bases from J; bases unmatched to any gene: 6. Germline V lookup: CDR1 MNHEY, CDR2 SMNVEV (reference sequence). This CDR3 contains 15 residues. The CDR3 DNA reads as TGTGCCAGCAGTTCTAGACAGGGGTCATACAATGAGCAGTTCTTC. Its translation: CASSSRQGSYNEQFF.

This clone was found once. This rearrangement joins TRBV7-9 to TRBJ2-7; the match to TRBD1 covers 7 bases. Germline values: CDR1 SEHNR, CDR2 FQNEAQ (reference sequence). The ends lost 6 bases at V and 0 bases at J; junction bases unmatched: 8. The CDR3 runs to 15 residues. CDR3 protein: CASSPGTEISYEQYF. The CDR3 bases are TGTGCCAGCAGTCCTGGGACAGAGATCTCCTACGAGCAGTACTTC.

The chain links TRBV7-2 to TRBJ1-1; no definite D call. The V gene's germline CDR1 is SGHTA and CDR2 FQGNSA. CDR3 size: 13 residues. Trimming pared 4 bases from V and 0 bases from J, leaving 6 bases between. CDR3 sequence (DNA): TGTGCCAGCAGCTCTTTCTTGAACACTGAAGCTTTCTTT. This sequence encodes CASSSFLNTEAFF.

The gene calls are TRBV9 and TRBJ2-7; 7 nucleotides agree with TRBD1. V trimming: 4 bases; J trimming: 0 bases; junction bases outside the gene matches: 7. The germline gives CDR1 SGDLS, CDR2 YYNGEE. CDR3 size: 15 residues. The DNA for the CDR3 is TGTGCCAGCAGCTTTTATGGGGACAGCTCCTACGAGCAGTACTTC. Translated, it gives CASSFYGDSSYEQYF.

This chain connects TRBV7-9 to TRBJ2-1; possible D gene TRBD2, 5 bases. The V end was cut by 2 bases, the J end by 4 bases, with 15 bases between. Germline-derived CDR1 and CDR2 are SEHNR and FQNEAQ (reference sequence). The CDR3 consists of 16 residues. The CDR3 protein is CASSLQHGLRYNEQFF. CDR3 DNA: TGTGCCAGCAGCTTACAGCATGGACTGCGGTACAATGAGCAGTTCTTC.

This chain connects TRBV2 to TRBJ2-5; possibly TRBD2 for D (5 bases). Per the germline V gene, CDR1 is SNHLY and CDR2 is FYNNEI. The CDR3 loop spans 11 amino acids. The V gene lost 6 bases and the J gene lost 11 bases, with 13 bases spanning the gap. The DNA of the CDR3 is TGTGCCAGCAGGGCGGGCGACCGGCAGTACTTC. Translation gives CASRAGDRQYF.

The gene calls are TRBV19 and TRBJ1-5, with 12 bases matching TRBD1. Germline CDR1 LNHDA, CDR2 SQIVND (reference sequence). This CDR3 comprises 17 residues. V gave up 5 bases and J gave up 0 bases; unmatched junction bases: 5. The DNA of the CDR3 is TGTGCCAGTAGTGTGGGACAGGGGGCGCATAGCAATCAGCCCCAGCATTTT. Protein sequence: CASSVGQGAHSNQPQHF.

The chain combines TRBV11-2 with TRBJ2-3; a weak D match, TRBD1 (7 bases). V shed 5 bases and J shed 5 bases, with 14 bases lying between them. CDR1 is SGHAT, CDR2 FQNNGV, per germline. The CDR3 extends over 14 amino acids. CDR3 region: CASSLGQEGDTQYF. CDR3 sequence (DNA): TGTGCCAGCAGCCTCGGACAGGAGGGAGATACGCAGTATTTT.

The J gene is TRBJ2-5, the V gene TRBV19, with TRBD2 as a possible D gene (6 bases). There are 14 residues in the CDR3. CDR1 LNHDA and CDR2 SQIVND come from the germline V gene (reference sequence). Trimming removed 7 bases from V and 0 bases from J, with 12 bases in between. CDR3 loop: CASTAGTHQETQYF. CDR3 coding DNA: TGTGCCAGTACCGCGGGGACCCACCAAGAGACCCAGTACTTC.

The V and J genes are TRBV7-9 and TRBJ1-1; weak D call: TRBD1 (6 bases). Germline lookup yields CDR1 SEHNR and CDR2 FQNEAQ (reference sequence). Trimming left V 5 bases short and J 4 bases short, with 17 bases between. The CDR3 covers 15 residues. The CDR3 DNA reads as TGTGCCAGCAGCCGTATAACAGGGCCTGGCACTGAAGCTTTCTTT. This encodes CASSRITGPGTEAFF.

The chain employs TRBV6-5 and TRBJ1-2; 7 bases map to TRBD1. Germline CDR1 reads MNHEY; CDR2 reads SVGAGI. J was trimmed by 2 bases and V by 5 bases; bases with no gene match: 2. This CDR3 has 13 amino acids. The DNA for the CDR3 is TGTGCCAGCAGTACGGACAGGAACTATGGCTACACCTTC. Translated, it gives CASSTDRNYGYTF.

The table lists this clone with a few counts. The chain recombines TRBV3-1 (or the pseudogene TRBV3-2) with TRBJ2-5; TRBD2 aligns across 8 bases. Germline CDR1 reads LGHDT; CDR2 reads YNNKEL (reference sequence). This CDR3 has 15 residues. Trimming removed 1 base from V and 5 bases from J; junction bases left unmatched: 6. The CDR3 loop reads CASSQGSGGLETQYF. For the CDR3, the DNA is TGTGCCAGCAGCCAAGGGAGCGGGGGTCTGGAGACCCAGTACTTC.

This clone showed up just a few times. This chain connects TRBV7-9 to TRBJ2-6; D gene uncertain. The CDR3 spans 14 residues. Germline-derived CDR1 and CDR2 are SEHNR and FQNEAQ (reference sequence). The V end was cut by 6 bases, the J end by 0 bases, with 6 bases between. The CDR3 nucleotides are TGTGCCAGCAGAAGGAGCTCTGGGGCCAACGTCCTGACTTTC. Encoded protein: CASRRSSGANVLTF.

This clone was seen only a few times. This CDR3 reads CASSQHSSGELYYEQYF. The DNA of the CDR3 is TGCGCCAGCAGCCAACATTCTAGCGGGGAACTGTACTACGAGCAGTACTTC. The rearrangement uses TRBV4-1 and TRBJ2-7; 9 positions agree with TRBD2. The CDR3 runs to 17 residues. Unmatched junction bases numbered 11, after V lost 2 bases and J lost 3 bases. Germline assignment: CDR1 MGHRA and CDR2 YSYEKL.

The CDR3 loop is CASSPAGGIYEQYF. CDR3 nucleotides: TGTGCCAGCAGTCCCGCGGGGGGGATCTACGAGCAGTACTTC. This chain joins TRBV6-5 and TRBJ2-7, with 9 bases that match TRBD2. The CDR3 consists of 14 residues. J lost 3 bases, V lost 5 bases, and 5 bases had no gene match. The germline CDR1 and CDR2 sequences are MNHEY and SVGAGI.

V and J are TRBV10-3 and TRBJ2-2; D uncertain. The germline V gene has CDR1 ENHRY and CDR2 SYGVKD. CDR3 size: 15 residues. Trimming stripped 2 bases from V and 0 bases from J, with 7 bases between. This chain's CDR3 is CAISEKIANTGELFF. The CDR3 DNA is TGTGCCATCAGTGAGAAGATAGCGAACACCGGGGAGCTGTTTTTT.